A selection of T cell receptor beta chains follows, all from one sample in a study of T cell repertoires in cytomegalovirus infection. TCRdb re-called the reads with MiXCR, one entry per CDR3 protein. The sample contains fewer than 550,000 distinct CDR3 sequences, roughly 30% of which appear only once. Material for sequencing was PBMCs. These receptors originate from a human donor in good health (CMV status not recorded). Some clones in this sample may be carry-over from other donors' samples. CDR3s include the opening cysteine and the closing phenylalanine or tryptophan. A D gene is named only where the DNA matches it firmly. Clone sizes are given selectively: once, few, many, or a class where the clone is expanded.

d_gene: TRBD1
abundance: -
j_gene: TRBJ2-7
v_gene: TRBV2
CDR3aa: CASNPGQGMKNEQYF
CDR3nt: TGTGCCAGCAATCCGGGACAGGGGATGAAGAACGAGCAGTACTTC

d_gene: -
abundance: -
j_gene: TRBJ2-7
v_gene: TRBV19
CDR3aa: CASSATGGAKRYEQYF
CDR3nt: TGTGCCAGTAGTGCGACGGGGGGCGCAAAACGCTACGAGCAGTACTTC

d_gene: -
abundance: -
j_gene: TRBJ2-7
v_gene: TRBV28
CDR3aa: CATTKLQGGQYF
CDR3nt: TGTGCCACTACTAAGCTACAGGGTGGGCAGTACTTC

d_gene: -
abundance: few
j_gene: TRBJ1-6
v_gene: TRBV4-1
CDR3aa: CASSQGRNSPLHF
CDR3nt: TGCGCCAGCAGCCAAGGCAGAAATTCACCCCTCCACTTT

d_gene: -
abundance: -
j_gene: TRBJ2-1
v_gene: TRBV7-2
CDR3aa: CASSQGGASYNEQFF
CDR3nt: TGTGCCAGCAGCCAGGGGGGGGCCTCCTACAATGAGCAGTTCTTC

d_gene: TRBD2
abundance: -
j_gene: TRBJ2-1
v_gene: TRBV5-4
CDR3aa: CASRSGLAASSYNEQFF
CDR3nt: TGTGCCAGCAGGTCGGGACTAGCGGCCAGCTCCTACAATGAGCAGTTCTTC

d_gene: TRBD1
abundance: -
j_gene: TRBJ1-2
v_gene: TRBV3-1
CDR3aa: CASSQTDRGLSNYGYTF
CDR3nt: TGTGCCAGCAGCCAAACGGACAGGGGGCTTAGTAACTATGGCTACACCTTC

d_gene: TRBD2
abundance: -
j_gene: TRBJ2-1
v_gene: TRBV6-5
CDR3aa: CASSLGGGPLSYNEQFF
CDR3nt: TGTGCCAGCAGTCTTGGGGGGGGACCCCTCTCCTACAATGAGCAGTTCTTC

d_gene: -
abundance: -
j_gene: TRBJ1-1
v_gene: TRBV11-2
CDR3aa: CASSLVQWNTEAFF
CDR3nt: TGTGCCAGCAGCTTGGTACAGTGGAACACTGAAGCTTTCTTT

d_gene: -
abundance: -
j_gene: TRBJ2-1
v_gene: TRBV2
CDR3aa: CASSGDVDEQFF
CDR3nt: TGTGCCAGCAGTGGGGACGTGGATGAGCAGTTCTTC

d_gene: -
abundance: -
j_gene: TRBJ2-3
v_gene: TRBV5-1
CDR3aa: CASSFERATQYF
CDR3nt: TGCGCCAGCAGCTTTGAGCGGGCGACGCAGTATTTT

d_gene: TRBD1
abundance: many
j_gene: TRBJ2-2
v_gene: TRBV7-2
CDR3aa: CASSPRTGNTGELFF
CDR3nt: TGTGCCAGCAGCCCCCGGACAGGGAACACCGGGGAGCTGTTTTTT

d_gene: -
abundance: -
j_gene: TRBJ1-6
v_gene: TRBV28
CDR3aa: CASSFEGSNSPLHF
CDR3nt: TGTGCCAGCAGTTTCGAAGGGTCTAATTCACCCCTCCACTTT

d_gene: -
abundance: -
j_gene: TRBJ1-6
v_gene: TRBV27
CDR3aa: CASSILKTSYNSPLHF
CDR3nt: TGTGCCAGCAGTATACTCAAGACGTCGTATAATTCACCCCTCCACTTT

d_gene: -
abundance: -
j_gene: TRBJ2-6
v_gene: TRBV6-8
CDR3aa: CASSFSEDEANVLTF
CDR3nt: TGTGCCAGCAGTTTTTCAGAGGACGAGGCCAACGTCCTGACTTTC

d_gene: TRBD1
abundance: few
j_gene: TRBJ1-3
v_gene: TRBV27
CDR3aa: CASSLVSDRGRTGNTIYF
CDR3nt: TGTGCCAGCAGTTTAGTTTCGGACAGGGGCCGGACTGGAAACACCATATATTTT

d_gene: -
abundance: -
j_gene: TRBJ1-3
v_gene: TRBV19
CDR3aa: CASTLGTAVNTIYF
CDR3nt: TGTGCCAGTACCCTCGGGACCGCCGTGAACACCATATATTTT

d_gene: -
abundance: -
j_gene: TRBJ1-1
v_gene: TRBV5-4
CDR3aa: CASSPPTVESTEAFF
CDR3nt: TGTGCCAGCAGCCCGCCGACAGTGGAGAGCACTGAAGCTTTCTTT

d_gene: -
abundance: -
j_gene: TRBJ2-7
v_gene: TRBV19
CDR3aa: CASADRGGGGYEQYF
CDR3nt: TGTGCCAGTGCTGATCGGGGAGGCGGCGGTTATGAGCAGTACTTC

d_gene: -
abundance: -
j_gene: TRBJ2-7
v_gene: TRBV5-5
CDR3aa: CASSQPSYEQYF
CDR3nt: TGTGCCAGCAGCCAGCCCTCCTACGAGCAGTACTTC

d_gene: -
abundance: -
j_gene: TRBJ1-1
v_gene: TRBV6-4
CDR3aa: CASSDSIYRANTEAFF
CDR3nt: TGTGCCAGCAGTGACTCGATATACAGGGCGAACACTGAAGCTTTCTTT

d_gene: TRBD2
abundance: many
j_gene: TRBJ2-6
v_gene: TRBV12-3/TRBV12-4
CDR3aa: CASSLTLGGGPGANVLTF
CDR3nt: TGTGCCAGCAGTTTAACTCTCGGGGGGGGACCTGGGGCCAACGTCCTGACTTTC

d_gene: TRBD1
abundance: once
j_gene: TRBJ2-7
v_gene: TRBV27
CDR3aa: CASRSGTASSYEKYF
CDR3nt: TGTGCCAGCAGATCCGGGACAGCCAGCTCCTACGAGAAGTACTTC

d_gene: -
abundance: -
j_gene: TRBJ2-4
v_gene: TRBV9
CDR3aa: CASSLGHRDIQYF
CDR3nt: TGTGCCAGCAGCCTCGGGCACAGGGACATTCAGTACTTC

d_gene: -
abundance: -
j_gene: TRBJ2-1
v_gene: TRBV11-1
CDR3aa: CASSADGQLYNEQFF
CDR3nt: TGTGCCAGCAGCGCCGACGGACAGCTCTACAATGAGCAGTTCTTC

d_gene: TRBD1
abundance: -
j_gene: TRBJ1-2
v_gene: TRBV12-3/TRBV12-4
CDR3aa: CASSLVGQDYGYTF
CDR3nt: TGTGCCAGCAGTTTAGTGGGACAGGACTATGGCTACACCTTC

d_gene: -
abundance: few
j_gene: TRBJ1-5
v_gene: TRBV4-1
CDR3aa: CASSQDVSQPQHF
CDR3nt: TGCGCCAGCAGCCAAGATGTTAGTCAGCCCCAGCATTTT

d_gene: -
abundance: -
j_gene: TRBJ2-3
v_gene: TRBV7-6
CDR3aa: CASSPRTAPATDTQYF
CDR3nt: TGTGCCAGCAGCCCTCGGACAGCCCCGGCCACAGATACGCAGTATTTT

d_gene: TRBD1
abundance: few
j_gene: TRBJ1-2
v_gene: TRBV19
CDR3aa: CASGRDRYGYTF
CDR3nt: TGTGCCAGTGGACGGGACAGATATGGCTACACCTTC

d_gene: -
abundance: -
j_gene: TRBJ1-4
v_gene: TRBV11-2
CDR3aa: CASSSTEKLFF
CDR3nt: TGTGCCAGCAGCTCCACTGAAAAACTGTTTTTT

d_gene: TRBD1
abundance: -
j_gene: TRBJ2-7
v_gene: TRBV2
CDR3aa: CASSVAILADRDYEQYF
CDR3nt: TGTGCCAGCAGCGTAGCTATCCTTGCGGACAGGGACTACGAGCAGTACTTC

d_gene: TRBD1
abundance: -
j_gene: TRBJ2-7
v_gene: TRBV5-5
CDR3aa: CASSSASGQPYEQYF
CDR3nt: TGTGCCAGCAGCTCTGCATCGGGACAGCCTTACGAGCAGTACTTC

d_gene: TRBD1
abundance: few
j_gene: TRBJ2-1
v_gene: TRBV6-5
CDR3aa: CASSYSKTGQGLDEQFF
CDR3nt: TGTGCCAGCAGTTACTCGAAGACGGGACAGGGGTTGGATGAGCAGTTCTTC

d_gene: -
abundance: many
j_gene: TRBJ2-3
v_gene: TRBV7-6
CDR3aa: CASSPPEAGAADTQYF
CDR3nt: TGTGCCAGCAGCCCCCCGGAGGCGGGCGCGGCAGATACGCAGTATTTT

d_gene: -
abundance: few
j_gene: TRBJ2-3
v_gene: TRBV28
CDR3aa: CASSLFRPPGATDTQYF
CDR3nt: TGTGCCAGCAGTTTATTCCGGCCCCCCGGGGCCACAGATACGCAGTATTTT

d_gene: TRBD1
abundance: -
j_gene: TRBJ2-1
v_gene: TRBV4-1
CDR3aa: CASSPDDRGLSSYNEQLF
CDR3nt: TGCGCCAGCAGCCCCGACGACAGGGGCTTGAGCTCCTACAATGAGCAGTTATTC

d_gene: -
abundance: -
j_gene: TRBJ1-1
v_gene: TRBV2
CDR3aa: CASHRGAGWGEGTVNTEAFF
CDR3nt: TGTGCCAGCCACCGAGGGGCGGGGTGGGGAGAGGGCACGGTGAACACTGAAGCTTTCTTT

d_gene: -
abundance: -
j_gene: TRBJ2-7
v_gene: TRBV6-5
CDR3aa: CASSDSVGEQYF
CDR3nt: TGTGCCAGCAGTGATTCGGTGGGCGAGCAGTACTTC

d_gene: -
abundance: -
j_gene: TRBJ2-7
v_gene: TRBV29-1
CDR3aa: CSVEITSLGRQEQYF
CDR3nt: TGCAGCGTTGAAATAACGAGCTTAGGACGGCAAGAGCAGTACTTC

d_gene: -
abundance: -
j_gene: TRBJ2-2
v_gene: TRBV20-1
CDR3aa: CSASMPGLDTGELFF
CDR3nt: TGCAGTGCTAGTATGCCAGGGTTGGACACCGGGGAGCTGTTTTTT

d_gene: TRBD2
abundance: -
j_gene: TRBJ2-2
v_gene: TRBV7-8
CDR3aa: CASSFRLAANTGELFF
CDR3nt: TGTGCCAGCAGCTTCCGACTAGCGGCGAACACCGGGGAGCTGTTTTTT

d_gene: -
abundance: -
j_gene: TRBJ2-1
v_gene: TRBV29-1
CDR3aa: CSAEGRSYNEQFF
CDR3nt: TGCAGCGCCGAGGGGAGATCCTACAATGAGCAGTTCTTC

d_gene: TRBD2
abundance: -
j_gene: TRBJ2-5
v_gene: TRBV6-6
CDR3aa: CASRPAGTSISETQYF
CDR3nt: TGTGCCAGCAGACCAGCCGGGACTAGTATCTCGGAGACCCAGTACTTC

d_gene: TRBD1
abundance: -
j_gene: TRBJ1-2
v_gene: TRBV7-2
CDR3aa: CASSAGGQGAVDGYTF
CDR3nt: TGTGCCAGCAGCGCAGGGGGACAGGGGGCAGTGGATGGCTACACCTTC

d_gene: -
abundance: -
j_gene: TRBJ2-4
v_gene: TRBV28
CDR3aa: CASTYMSPGKNIQYF
CDR3nt: TGTGCCAGCACCTACATGAGTCCCGGGAAAAACATTCAGTACTTC

d_gene: -
abundance: few
j_gene: TRBJ2-5
v_gene: TRBV6-6
CDR3aa: CASSKSGQETQYF
CDR3nt: TGTGCCAGCAGCAAGAGTGGCCAAGAGACCCAGTACTTC

d_gene: -
abundance: -
j_gene: TRBJ1-3
v_gene: TRBV20-1
CDR3aa: CSARSEGNTIYF
CDR3nt: TGCAGTGCTAGATCCGAAGGAAACACCATATATTTT

d_gene: TRBD2
abundance: many
j_gene: TRBJ2-3
v_gene: TRBV28
CDR3aa: CASSSGGEEDTQYF
CDR3nt: TGTGCCAGCAGCTCCGGGGGGGAGGAAGATACGCAGTATTTT

d_gene: -
abundance: -
j_gene: TRBJ1-6
v_gene: TRBV28
CDR3aa: CASLHRAQGRNSPLHF
CDR3nt: TGTGCCAGCCTGCACAGGGCTCAAGGTCGGAATTCACCCCTCCACTTT

d_gene: TRBD1
abundance: -
j_gene: TRBJ1-2
v_gene: TRBV4-1
CDR3aa: CASSQGAAGGYGYTF
CDR3nt: TGCGCCAGCAGCCAAGGGGCCGCAGGGGGCTATGGCTACACCTTC